This T cell receptor (beta chain) was identified during a study of regulatory dendritic cells for organ transplantation. Trimming took off 5 bases at V and 8 bases at J, with 9 bases between the two ends. The germline V gene has CDR1 SEHNR and CDR2 FQNEAQ (reference sequence). This CDR3 contains 11 residues. Some clones are missing from TCRdb's copy, which holds only in-frame ones; the method was immunoSEQ multiplex PCR. This table has tens of thousands of clones, about nine tenths appearing once. This chain connects TRBV7-9 to TRBJ1-2; D unresolved. This clonotype was sampled from a human donor in good health. The sequenced sample was naive CD8+ T cells from blood. The subset here: CD45RA+ naive T cells. The CDR3 here is CASSQDGGYTF. The CDR3 coding sequence is TGTGCCAGCAGCCAAGACGGGGGCTACACCTTC. Filled out from reference TRBV7-9 and TRBJ1-2, the complete variable domain reads DTGVSQNPRHKITKRGQNVTFRCDPISEHNRLYWYRQTLGQGPEFLTYFQNEAQLEKSRLLSDRFSAERPKGSFSTLEIQRTEQGDSAMYLCASSQDGGYTFGSGTRLTVV.